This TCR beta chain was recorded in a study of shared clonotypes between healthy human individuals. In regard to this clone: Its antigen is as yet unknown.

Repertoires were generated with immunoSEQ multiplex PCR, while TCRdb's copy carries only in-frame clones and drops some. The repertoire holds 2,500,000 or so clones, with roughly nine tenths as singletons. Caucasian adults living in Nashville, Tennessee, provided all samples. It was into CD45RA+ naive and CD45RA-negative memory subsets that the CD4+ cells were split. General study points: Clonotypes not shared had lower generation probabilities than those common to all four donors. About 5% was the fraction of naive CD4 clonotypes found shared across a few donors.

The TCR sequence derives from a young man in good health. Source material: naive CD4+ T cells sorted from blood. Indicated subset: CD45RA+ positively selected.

The CDR3 coding sequence is TGTGCCAGCAGCCTGGGAGGCAGGGAGGGCTATGGCTACACCTTC. This sequence encodes CASSLGGREGYGYTF. The rearrangement uses TRBV28 and TRBJ1-2; D is possibly TRBD1 (5 bases). Germline-derived CDR1 and CDR2 are MDHEN and SYDVKM. V gave up 6 bases and J gave up 4 bases, with 18 bases separating them. The CDR3 loop spans 15 amino acids.